The T cell receptor (beta chain) under discussion was sequenced for a study of T cells in Graves' hyperthyroidism and ophthalmopathy. Notes on the study in general: Blood also held most thyroid clonotypes expanded beyond 0.001.

This CDR3 region has 16 residues. V was cut by 0 bases and J by 2 bases, with 12 bases left in between. Germline CDR1 is SGHRS and CDR2 is YFSETQ. Details on this clonotype: Antigen: not known.

Using RNA transcripts as the source, TCR beta CDR3 regions were amplified. Using the HTBI primer set, a first-round RT-PCR was run on the TCR CDR3. Each CDR3 protein gets one entry after TCRdb re-called the multiplex PCR reads with MiXCR. There are 310,000 or so distinct CDR3 sequences in the sample; approximately 15% occur only once, and around 55% lies in the top ten. The J gene is TRBJ1-3, the V gene TRBV5-1; tentatively, D is TRBD1 (6 bases). The receptor was derived from a woman aged 55 to 70 with Graves' ophthalmopathy. What was sequenced was blood. CDR3 sequence reads: CASSLEFGGPGNTIYF. CDR3 bases: TGCGCCAGCAGCTTGGAATTCGGGGGGCCTGGAAACACCATATATTTT.